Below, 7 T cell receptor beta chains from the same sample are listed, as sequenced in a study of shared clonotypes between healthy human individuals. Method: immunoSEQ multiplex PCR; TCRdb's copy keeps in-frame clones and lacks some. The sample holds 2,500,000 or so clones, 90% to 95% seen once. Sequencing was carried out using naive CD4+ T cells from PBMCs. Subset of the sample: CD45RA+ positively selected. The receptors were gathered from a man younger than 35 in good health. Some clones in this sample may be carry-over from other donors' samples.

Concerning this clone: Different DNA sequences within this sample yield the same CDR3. The CDR3 nucleotides are TGTGCCAGCAGTTTATCGGGAGAGACCCAGTACTTC. This codes for CASSLSGETQYF. J is TRBJ2-5 and V is TRBV27; D call uncertain. CDR1 MNHEY and CDR2 SMNVEV come from the germline V gene (reference sequence). The ends were cut back, 0 bases at V and 4 bases at J, with 3 bases in the middle. The CDR3 is 12 amino acids.

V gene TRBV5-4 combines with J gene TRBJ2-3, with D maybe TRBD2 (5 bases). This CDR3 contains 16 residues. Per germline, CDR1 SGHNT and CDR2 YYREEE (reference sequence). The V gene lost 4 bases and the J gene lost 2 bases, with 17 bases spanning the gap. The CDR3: CASSPQLGLNTDTQYF. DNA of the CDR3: TGTGCCAGCAGCCCCCAACTAGGATTGAACACAGATACGCAGTATTTT.

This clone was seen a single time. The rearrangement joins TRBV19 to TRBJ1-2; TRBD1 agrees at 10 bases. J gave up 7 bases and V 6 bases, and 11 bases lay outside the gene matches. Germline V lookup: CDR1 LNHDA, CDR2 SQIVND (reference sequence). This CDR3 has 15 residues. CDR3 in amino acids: CASRISRDRGAGYTF. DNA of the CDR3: TGTGCCAGTAGAATCTCCCGGGACAGGGGAGCTGGCTACACCTTC.

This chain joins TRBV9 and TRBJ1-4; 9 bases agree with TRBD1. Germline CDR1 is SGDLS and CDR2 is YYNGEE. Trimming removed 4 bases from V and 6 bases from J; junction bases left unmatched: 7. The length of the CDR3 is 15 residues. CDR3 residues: CASSLQQGADEKLFF. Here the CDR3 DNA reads TGTGCCAGCAGCTTACAACAGGGGGCGGATGAAAAACTGTTTTTT.

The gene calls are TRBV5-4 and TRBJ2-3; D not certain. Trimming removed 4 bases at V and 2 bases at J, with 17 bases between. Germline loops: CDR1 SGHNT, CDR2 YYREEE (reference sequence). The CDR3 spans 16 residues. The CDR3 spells CASSPLGETATDTQYF. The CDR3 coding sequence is TGTGCCAGCAGCCCCCTAGGAGAGACCGCCACAGATACGCAGTATTTT. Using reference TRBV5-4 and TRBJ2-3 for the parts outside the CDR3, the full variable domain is ETGVTQSPTHLIKTRGQQVTLRCSSQSGHNTVSWYQQALGQGPQFIFQYYREEENGRGNFPPRFSGLQFPNYSSELNVNALELDDSALYLCASSPLGETATDTQYFGPGTRLTVL.

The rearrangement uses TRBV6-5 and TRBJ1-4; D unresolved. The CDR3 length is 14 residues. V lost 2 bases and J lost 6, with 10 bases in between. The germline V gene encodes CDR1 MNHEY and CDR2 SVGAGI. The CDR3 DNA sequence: TGTGCCAGCAGTTACAATCGGAAGGATGAAAAACTGTTTTTT. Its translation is CASSYNRKDEKLFF.

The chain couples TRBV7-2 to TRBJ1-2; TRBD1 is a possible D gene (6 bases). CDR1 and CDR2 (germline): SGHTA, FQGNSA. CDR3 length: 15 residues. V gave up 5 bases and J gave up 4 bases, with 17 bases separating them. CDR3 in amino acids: CASSPGGGNSYGYTF. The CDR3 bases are TGTGCCAGCAGCCCGGGGGGGGGCAATTCCTATGGCTACACCTTC.